This T cell receptor beta chain was retrieved from a study of blood T cell repertoires in COVID-19. About the study: From T cells, B-cell-depleted T cells, or PBMCs came the material, which was cDNA or gDNA.

TCRdb's copy holds only in-frame clones and misses some; the assay was immunoSEQ multiplex PCR. Among some 300,000 clones listed, 85% to 90% were seen once. CDR1 KGHDR and CDR2 SFDVKD come from the germline V gene. Trimming removed 5 bases from V and 0 bases from J; junction bases left unmatched: 10. This CDR3 spans 19 amino acids. Seattle patients were enrolled while actively infected and followed longitudinally. This receptor was obtained from a young woman with COVID-19, enrolled during active disease. Sequencing was performed on peripheral blood. The chain carries TRBV24-1 and TRBJ2-6, with 9 positions matching TRBD1. CDR3 loop: CATSGIGDRGSSGANVLTF. The CDR3 DNA reads TGTGCCACCAGTGGCATAGGAGACAGGGGGTCCTCTGGGGCCAACGTCCTGACTTTC.